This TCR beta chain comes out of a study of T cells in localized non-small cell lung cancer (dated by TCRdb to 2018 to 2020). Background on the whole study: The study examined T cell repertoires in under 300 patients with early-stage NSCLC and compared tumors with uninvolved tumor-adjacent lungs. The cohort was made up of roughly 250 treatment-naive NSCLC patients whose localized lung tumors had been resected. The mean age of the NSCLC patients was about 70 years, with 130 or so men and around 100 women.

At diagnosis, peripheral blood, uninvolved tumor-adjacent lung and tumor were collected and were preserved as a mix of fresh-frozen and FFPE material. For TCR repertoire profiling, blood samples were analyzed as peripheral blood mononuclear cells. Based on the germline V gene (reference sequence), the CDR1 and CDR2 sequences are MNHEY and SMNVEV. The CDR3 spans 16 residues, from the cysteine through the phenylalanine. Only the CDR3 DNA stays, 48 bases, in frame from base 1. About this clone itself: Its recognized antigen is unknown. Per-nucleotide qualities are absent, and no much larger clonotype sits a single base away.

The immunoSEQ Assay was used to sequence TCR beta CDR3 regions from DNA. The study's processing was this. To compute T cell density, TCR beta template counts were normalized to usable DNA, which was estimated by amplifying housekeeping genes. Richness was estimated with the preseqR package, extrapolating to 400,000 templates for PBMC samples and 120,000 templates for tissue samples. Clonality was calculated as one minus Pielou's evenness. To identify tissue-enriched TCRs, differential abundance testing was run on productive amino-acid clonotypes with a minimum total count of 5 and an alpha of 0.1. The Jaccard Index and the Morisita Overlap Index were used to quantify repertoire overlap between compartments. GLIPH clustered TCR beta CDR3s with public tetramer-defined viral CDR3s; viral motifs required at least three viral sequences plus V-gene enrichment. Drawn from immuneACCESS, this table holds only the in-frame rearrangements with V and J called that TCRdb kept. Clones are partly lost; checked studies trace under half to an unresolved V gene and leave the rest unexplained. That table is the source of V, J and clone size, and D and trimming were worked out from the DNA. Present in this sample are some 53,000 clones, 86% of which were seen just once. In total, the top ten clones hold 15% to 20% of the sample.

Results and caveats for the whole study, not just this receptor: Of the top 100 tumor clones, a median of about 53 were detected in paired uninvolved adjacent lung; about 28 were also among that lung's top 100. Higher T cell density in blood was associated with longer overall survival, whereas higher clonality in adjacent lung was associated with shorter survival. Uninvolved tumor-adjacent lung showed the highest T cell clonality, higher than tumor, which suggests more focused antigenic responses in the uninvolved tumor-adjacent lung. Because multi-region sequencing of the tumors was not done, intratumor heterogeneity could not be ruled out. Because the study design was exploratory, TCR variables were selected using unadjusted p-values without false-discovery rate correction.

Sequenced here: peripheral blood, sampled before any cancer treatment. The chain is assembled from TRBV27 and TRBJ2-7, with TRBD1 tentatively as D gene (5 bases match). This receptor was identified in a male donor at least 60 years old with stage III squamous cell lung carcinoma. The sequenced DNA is TGTGCACGACCCCGTTCACCGGGCAGGGTACCCTACGAGCAGTACTTC. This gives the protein CARPRSPGRVPYEQYF.